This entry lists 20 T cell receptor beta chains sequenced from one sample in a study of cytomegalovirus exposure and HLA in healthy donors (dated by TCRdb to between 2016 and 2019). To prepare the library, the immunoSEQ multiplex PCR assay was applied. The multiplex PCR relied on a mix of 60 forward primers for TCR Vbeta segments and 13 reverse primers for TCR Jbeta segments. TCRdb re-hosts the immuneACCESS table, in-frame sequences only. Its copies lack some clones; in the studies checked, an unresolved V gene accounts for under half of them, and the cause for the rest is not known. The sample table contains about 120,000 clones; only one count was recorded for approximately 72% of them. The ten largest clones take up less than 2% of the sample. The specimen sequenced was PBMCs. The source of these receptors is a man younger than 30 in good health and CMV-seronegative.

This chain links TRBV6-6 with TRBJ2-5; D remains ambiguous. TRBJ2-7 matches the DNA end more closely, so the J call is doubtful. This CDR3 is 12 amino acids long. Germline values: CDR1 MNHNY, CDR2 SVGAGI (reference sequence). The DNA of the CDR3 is TGTGCCAGCAGTTATGGGCCCTACGAGCAGTACTTC. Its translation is CASSYGPYEQYF.

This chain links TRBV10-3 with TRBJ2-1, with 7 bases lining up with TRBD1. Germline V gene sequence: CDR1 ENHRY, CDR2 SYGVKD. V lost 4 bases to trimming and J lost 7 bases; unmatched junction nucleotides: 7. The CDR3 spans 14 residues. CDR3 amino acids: CAISGTGSVNEQFF. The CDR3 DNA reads TGTGCCATCAGTGGGACAGGCTCAGTAAATGAGCAGTTCTTC.

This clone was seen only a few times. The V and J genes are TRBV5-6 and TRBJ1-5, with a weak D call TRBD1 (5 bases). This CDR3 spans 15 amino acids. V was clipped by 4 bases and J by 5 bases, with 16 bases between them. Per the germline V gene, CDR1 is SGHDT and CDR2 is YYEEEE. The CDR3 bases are TGTGCCAGCAGCCAAACGGGGGGAGCACATCAGCCCCAGCATTTT. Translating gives CASSQTGGAHQPQHF. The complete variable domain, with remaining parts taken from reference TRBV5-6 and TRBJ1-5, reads DAGVTQSPTHLIKTRGQQVTLRCSPKSGHDTVSWYQQALGQGPQFIFQYYEEEERQRGNFPDRFSGHQFPNYSSELNVNALLLGDSALYLCASSQTGGAHQPQHFGDGTRLSIL.

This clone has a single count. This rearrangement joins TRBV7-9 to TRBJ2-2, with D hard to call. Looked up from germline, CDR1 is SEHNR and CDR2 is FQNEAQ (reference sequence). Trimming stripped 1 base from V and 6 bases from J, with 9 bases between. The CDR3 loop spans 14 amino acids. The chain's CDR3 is CASSLGPGPGELFF. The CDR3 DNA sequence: TGTGCCAGCAGCTTAGGTCCGGGTCCCGGGGAGCTGTTTTTT.

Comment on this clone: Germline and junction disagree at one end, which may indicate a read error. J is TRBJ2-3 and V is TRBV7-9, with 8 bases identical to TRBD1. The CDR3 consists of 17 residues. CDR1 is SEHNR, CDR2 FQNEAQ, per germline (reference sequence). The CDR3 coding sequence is TGTTCCAGCAGCTTAGGGTTGGACAGGGCCCACACAGATACGCAGTATTTT. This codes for CSSSLGLDRAHTDTQYF.

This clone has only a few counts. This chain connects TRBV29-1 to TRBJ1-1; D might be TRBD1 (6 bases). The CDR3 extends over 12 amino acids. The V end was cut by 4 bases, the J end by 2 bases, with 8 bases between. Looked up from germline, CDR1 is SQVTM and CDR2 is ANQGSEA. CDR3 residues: CSVADSNTEAFF. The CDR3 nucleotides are TGCAGCGTTGCGGACAGTAACACTGAAGCTTTCTTT.

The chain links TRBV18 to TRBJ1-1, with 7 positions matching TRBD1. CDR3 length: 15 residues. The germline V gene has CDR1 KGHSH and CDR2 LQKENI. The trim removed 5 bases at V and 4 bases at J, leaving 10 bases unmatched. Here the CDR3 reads CASSTDRVGGTEAFF. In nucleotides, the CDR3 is TGTGCCAGCTCAACTGACAGGGTAGGTGGCACTGAAGCTTTCTTT.

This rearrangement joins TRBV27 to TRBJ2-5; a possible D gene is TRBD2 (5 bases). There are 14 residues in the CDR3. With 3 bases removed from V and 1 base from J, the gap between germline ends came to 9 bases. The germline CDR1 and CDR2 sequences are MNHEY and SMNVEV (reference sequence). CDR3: CASSLRVGQETQYF. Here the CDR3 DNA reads TGTGCCAGCAGTTTGAGGGTGGGCCAAGAGACCCAGTACTTC.

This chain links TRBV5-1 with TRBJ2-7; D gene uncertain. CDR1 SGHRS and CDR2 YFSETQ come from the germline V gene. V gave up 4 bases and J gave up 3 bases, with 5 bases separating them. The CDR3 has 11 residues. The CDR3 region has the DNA TGCGCCAGCAGCGACTTCTACGAGCAGTACTTC. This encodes CASSDFYEQYF.

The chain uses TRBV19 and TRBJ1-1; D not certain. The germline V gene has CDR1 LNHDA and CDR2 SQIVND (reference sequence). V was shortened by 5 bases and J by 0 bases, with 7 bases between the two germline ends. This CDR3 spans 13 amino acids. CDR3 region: CASSPNMNTEAFF. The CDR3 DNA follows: TGTGCCAGTAGTCCAAACATGAACACTGAAGCTTTCTTT. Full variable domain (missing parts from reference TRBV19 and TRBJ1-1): DGGITQSPKYLFRKEGQNVTLSCEQNLNHDAMYWYRQDPGQGLRLIYYSQIVNDFQKGDIAEGYSVSREKKESFPLTVTSAQKNPTAFYLCASSPNMNTEAFFGQGTRLTVV.

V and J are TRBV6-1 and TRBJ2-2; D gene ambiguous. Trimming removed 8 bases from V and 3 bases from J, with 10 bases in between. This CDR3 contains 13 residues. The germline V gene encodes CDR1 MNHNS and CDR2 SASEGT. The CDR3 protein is CASGPGDTGELFF. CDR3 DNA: TGTGCCAGCGGCCCGGGTGACACCGGGGAGCTGTTTTTT.

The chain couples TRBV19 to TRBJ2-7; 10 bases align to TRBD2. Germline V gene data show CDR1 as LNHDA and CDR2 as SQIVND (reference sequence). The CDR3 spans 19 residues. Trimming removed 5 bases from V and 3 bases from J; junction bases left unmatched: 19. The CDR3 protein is CASSRILAGNLSVFYEQYF. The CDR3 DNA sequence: TGTGCCAGTAGTCGAATACTAGCGGGGAACTTAAGTGTATTCTACGAGCAGTACTTC.

As DNA, the CDR3 is TGCGCCAGCAGCCTCCGACCCCAACTAGCGGGACTTCACAATGAGCAGTTCTTC. It specifies CASSLRPQLAGLHNEQFF. The chain is built from TRBV5-1 and TRBJ2-1; 10 bases fit TRBD2. The CDR3 covers 18 residues. V lost 4 bases to trimming and J lost 5 bases; unmatched junction nucleotides: 15. Germline-derived CDR1 and CDR2 are SGHRS and YFSETQ.

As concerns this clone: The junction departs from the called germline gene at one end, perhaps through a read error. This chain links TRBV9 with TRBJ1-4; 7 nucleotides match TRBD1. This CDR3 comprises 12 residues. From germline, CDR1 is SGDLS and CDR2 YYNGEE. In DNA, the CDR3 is TGTGCCAGCAGCGGAAGCCCCCAGGGGGTAGTTTTT. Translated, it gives CASSGSPQGVVF. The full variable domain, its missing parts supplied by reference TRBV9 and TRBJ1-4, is DSGVTQTPKHLITATGQRVTLRCSPRSGDLSVYWYQQSLDQGLQFLIQYYNGEERAKGNILERFSAQQFPDLHSELNLSSLELGDSALYFCASSGSPQGVVFGSGTQLSVL.

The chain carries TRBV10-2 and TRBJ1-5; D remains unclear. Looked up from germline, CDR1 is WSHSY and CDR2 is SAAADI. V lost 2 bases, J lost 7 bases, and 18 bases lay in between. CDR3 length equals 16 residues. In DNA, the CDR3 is TGCGCCAGCAGTGAGCGCGTGGGCGGGATAGGGCAGCCCCAGCATTTT. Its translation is CASSERVGGIGQPQHF.

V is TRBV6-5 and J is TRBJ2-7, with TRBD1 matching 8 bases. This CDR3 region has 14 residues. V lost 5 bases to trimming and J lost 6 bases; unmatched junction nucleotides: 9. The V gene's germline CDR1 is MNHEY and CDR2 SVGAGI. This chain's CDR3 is CASSPTDRVGEQYF. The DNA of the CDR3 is TGTGCCAGCAGTCCAACGGACAGGGTCGGCGAGCAGTACTTC.

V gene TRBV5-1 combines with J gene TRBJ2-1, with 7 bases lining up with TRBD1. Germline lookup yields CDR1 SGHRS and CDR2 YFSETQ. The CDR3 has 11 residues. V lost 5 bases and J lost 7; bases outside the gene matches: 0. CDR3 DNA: TGCGCCAGCAGGACAGGGAATGAGCAGTTCTTC. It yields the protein CASRTGNEQFF.

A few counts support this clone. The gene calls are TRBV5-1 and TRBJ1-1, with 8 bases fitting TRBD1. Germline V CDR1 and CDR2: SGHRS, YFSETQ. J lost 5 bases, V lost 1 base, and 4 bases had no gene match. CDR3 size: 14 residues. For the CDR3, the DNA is TGCGCCAGCAGCTTGTCAGGGGGCTATACTGAAGCTTTCTTT. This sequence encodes CASSLSGGYTEAFF.

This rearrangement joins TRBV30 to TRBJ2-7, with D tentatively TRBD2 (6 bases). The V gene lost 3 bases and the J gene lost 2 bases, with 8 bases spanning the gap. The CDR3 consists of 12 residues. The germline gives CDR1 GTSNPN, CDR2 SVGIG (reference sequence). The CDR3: CAWRAGTYEQYF. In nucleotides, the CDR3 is TGTGCCTGGAGGGCGGGAACCTACGAGCAGTACTTC.

For the CDR3, the DNA is TGTGCCAGCAGCTTGGCCGTAACTGGGGCCACCGGGGAGCTGTTTTTT. It translates to CASSLAVTGATGELFF. The chain has TRBV5-6 and TRBJ2-2; TRBD1 is a possible D gene (5 bases). Trimming pared 0 bases from V and 4 bases from J, leaving 13 bases between. Germline V gene lookup returns CDR1 SGHDT and CDR2 YYEEEE. This CDR3 region has 16 residues. Full variable domain (remainder filled in from reference TRBV5-6 and TRBJ2-2): DAGVTQSPTHLIKTRGQQVTLRCSPKSGHDTVSWYQQALGQGPQFIFQYYEEEERQRGNFPDRFSGHQFPNYSSELNVNALLLGDSALYLCASSLAVTGATGELFFGEGSRLTVL.